This T cell receptor beta chain was identified in a study of response to subunit inactivated influenza vaccine. This CDR3 is built from 14 residues. With 6 bases removed from V and 9 bases from J, the gap between germline ends came to 15 bases. Using its own MiXCR run on the RT-PCR reads, TCRdb lists one record per CDR3 protein. The sample contains approximately 230,000 distinct CDR3 sequences, 10% to 15% of which appear only once. The chain uses TRBV12-3 or TRBV12-4 and TRBJ1-6, with a tentative D call TRBD1 (6 bases). The input for sequencing was non-naive T cells sorted from PBMCs, taken around two weeks before vaccination. This clonotype was sampled from a man aged 50-59 years who received an inactivated influenza vaccine. CDR3 nucleotides: TGTGCCAGCAGCAAAGACAGGATAAGTTCACCCCTCCACTTT. Protein product: CASSKDRISSPLHF.